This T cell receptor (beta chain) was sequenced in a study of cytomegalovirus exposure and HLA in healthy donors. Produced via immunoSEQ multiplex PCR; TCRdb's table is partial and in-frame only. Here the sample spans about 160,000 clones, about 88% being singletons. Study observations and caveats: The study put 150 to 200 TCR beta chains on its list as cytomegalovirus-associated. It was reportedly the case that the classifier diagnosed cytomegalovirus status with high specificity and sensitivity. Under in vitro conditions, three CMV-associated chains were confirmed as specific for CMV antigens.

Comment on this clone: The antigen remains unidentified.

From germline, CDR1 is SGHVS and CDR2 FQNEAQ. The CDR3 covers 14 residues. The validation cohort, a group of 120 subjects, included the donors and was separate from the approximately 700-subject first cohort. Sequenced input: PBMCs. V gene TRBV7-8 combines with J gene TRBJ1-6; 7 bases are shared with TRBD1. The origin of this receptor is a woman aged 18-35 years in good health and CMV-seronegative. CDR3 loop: CASTGRGLSGSLHF. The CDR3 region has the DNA TGTGCTTCAACCGGGAGGGGGCTTAGTGGGTCCCTCCACTTT.